This record covers a single T cell receptor (beta chain). Its specificity is unknown. This record comes from a study of cytomegalovirus exposure and HLA in healthy donors. The wider study: The platform used for the 120 or so validation repertoires matched that of the roughly 670 first-cohort repertoires, a later analysis reported.

Broader study findings: Subsequent analysis revealed that first-cohort TCR clusters tended to co-occur in the approximately 120 validation repertoires. A list of 164 TCR beta chains associated with cytomegalovirus was given. Reports indicated that the classifier achieved high specificity and sensitivity in diagnosing cytomegalovirus status.

Assay: immunoSEQ multiplex PCR; the TCRdb copy retains only in-frame clones and omits some. Of under 250,000 clones listed, around four fifths were seen once; the top ten hold roughly 5.4%. The CDR3 loop spans 17 amino acids. Per germline, CDR1 SGHNT and CDR2 YENEEA. Germline trimming cut 0 bases from V and 5 bases from J; bases unmatched to any gene: 8. Sequencing used PBMCs. V gene TRBV11-3 combines with J gene TRBJ2-2; 8 bases map to TRBD1. This receptor was taken from a woman aged 18-30 years in good health and CMV-seronegative. In nucleotides, the CDR3 is TGTGCCAGCAGCTTAGATTATTGGACAGGGCTAACCGGGGAGCTGTTTTTT. Translating gives CASSLDYWTGLTGELFF.